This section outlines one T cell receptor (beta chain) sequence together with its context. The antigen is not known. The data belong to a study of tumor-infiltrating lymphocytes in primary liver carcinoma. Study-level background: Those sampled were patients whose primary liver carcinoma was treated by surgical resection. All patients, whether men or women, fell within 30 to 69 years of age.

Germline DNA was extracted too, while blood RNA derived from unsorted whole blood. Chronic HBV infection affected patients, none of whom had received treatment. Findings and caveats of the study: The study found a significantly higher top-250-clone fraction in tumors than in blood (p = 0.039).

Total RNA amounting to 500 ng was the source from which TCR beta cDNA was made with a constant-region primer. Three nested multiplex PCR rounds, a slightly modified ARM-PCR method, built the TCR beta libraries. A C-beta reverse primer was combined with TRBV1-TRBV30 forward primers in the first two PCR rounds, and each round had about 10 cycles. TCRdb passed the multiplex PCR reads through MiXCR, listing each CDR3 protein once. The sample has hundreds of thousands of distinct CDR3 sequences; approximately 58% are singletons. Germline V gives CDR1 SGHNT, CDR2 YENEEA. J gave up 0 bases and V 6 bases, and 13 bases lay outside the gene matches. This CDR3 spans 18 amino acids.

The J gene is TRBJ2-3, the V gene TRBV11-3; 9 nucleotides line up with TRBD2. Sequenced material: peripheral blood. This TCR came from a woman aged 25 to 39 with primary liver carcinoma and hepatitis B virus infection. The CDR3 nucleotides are TGTGCCAGCAGACAAATTAGGAGGACTAGCGATAGCACAGATACGCAGTATTTT. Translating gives CASRQIRRTSDSTDTQYF. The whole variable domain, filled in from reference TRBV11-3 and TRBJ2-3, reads EAGVVQSPRYKIIEKKQPVAFWCNPISGHNTLYWYLQNLGQGPELLIRYENEEAVDDSQLPKDRFSAERLKGVDSTLKIQPAELGDSAVYLCASRQIRRTSDSTDTQYFGPGTRLTVL.